One and the same sample provided the 9 T cell receptor beta chains below, sequenced in a study of OX40 agonist ivuxolimab in advanced cancers. The assay was immunoSEQ multiplex PCR, and TCRdb's table has in-frame clones only and misses some. The sample consists of 77,000 or so clones, roughly 90% of them appearing once. The source material was CD4+ or CD8+ T cells sorted from blood, sampled in a trial of the OX40 agonist ivuxolimab. Source of these receptors: an adult with an advanced solid tumor such as melanoma, head and neck, liver or kidney cancer.

The genes are TRBV4-1 and TRBJ1-3; D is undetermined. The CDR3 consists of 13 residues. Trimming stripped 6 bases from V and 4 bases from J, with 10 bases between. CDR1 is MGHRA and CDR2 is YSYEKL in the germline V gene. CDR3 DNA: TGCGCCAGCAGTACCGCCCCGGGAAACACCATATATTTT. Encoded protein: CASSTAPGNTIYF.

This chain links TRBV27 with TRBJ2-1, with TRBD2 matching 8 bases. Germline values: CDR1 MNHEY, CDR2 SMNVEV (reference sequence). The CDR3 extends over 15 amino acids. V lost 4 bases to trimming and J lost 8 bases; unmatched junction nucleotides: 10. CDR3 loop: CASSYFSGTADEQFF. As DNA, the CDR3 is TGTGCCAGCAGTTATTTTAGCGGGACTGCGGATGAGCAGTTCTTC.

This rearrangement joins TRBV18 to TRBJ1-5; perhaps TRBD1 as D (5 bases). Germline CDR1 and CDR2: KGHSH and LQKENI. The CDR3 is 17 residues long. V dropped 6 bases and J dropped 2 bases, with 20 bases sitting between them. The chain's CDR3 is CASSLLEGRGGNQPQHF. In DNA form, the CDR3 reads TGTGCCAGCTCGCTACTGGAGGGAAGGGGAGGCAATCAGCCCCAGCATTTT.

The chain is built from TRBV5-1 and TRBJ2-7, with TRBD1 identical over 9 bases. Trimming removed 3 bases from V and 3 bases from J; junction bases left unmatched: 4. The CDR3 runs to 14 residues. Germline lookup yields CDR1 SGHRS and CDR2 YFSETQ. The CDR3 coding sequence is TGCGCCAGCAGCTATGGGACAGGGAACTACGAGCAGTACTTC. Its protein is CASSYGTGNYEQYF.

The chain uses TRBV4-1 and TRBJ1-3; 9 bases agree with TRBD1. Germline CDR1 reads MGHRA; CDR2 reads YSYEKL. The CDR3 is 17 residues long. J gave up 2 bases and V 2 bases, and 7 bases lay outside the gene matches. This chain's CDR3 is CASSQRDGTGPGNTIYF. In DNA form, the CDR3 reads TGCGCCAGCAGCCAAAGGGATGGGACAGGGCCTGGAAACACCATATATTTT.

The chain has TRBV18 and TRBJ2-2; TRBD1 agrees at 7 bases. The J segment lost 3 bases and the V segment lost 3 bases, leaving 4 bases of the junction unmatched. Looked up from germline, CDR1 is KGHSH and CDR2 is LQKENI. There are 15 residues in the CDR3. The DNA of the CDR3 is TGTGCCAGCTCACCGACCGGGACAGACACCGGGGAGCTGTTTTTT. Protein: CASSPTGTDTGELFF.

This rearrangement joins TRBV7-8 to TRBJ2-1, with 8 positions matching TRBD1. V shed 2 bases, J shed 9 bases, and the junction held 15 bases outside the gene matches. CDR1 and CDR2 from the germline V gene are SGHVS and FQNEAQ. CDR3 length equals 17 residues. This CDR3 reads CASSLTGTGSVRVEQFF. The CDR3 DNA follows: TGTGCCAGCAGCTTAACCGGGACAGGTAGTGTTCGGGTTGAGCAGTTCTTC.

The chain joins TRBV2 to TRBJ2-6; D gene uncertain. The CDR3 totals 16 residues. CDR1 and CDR2 (germline): SNHLY, FYNNEI. The germline V and J ends were trimmed by 7 bases and 0 bases, with 13 bases remaining between them. The CDR3 DNA follows: TGTGCCAGCATTGGTCTGGTTTTCTCTGGGGCCAACGTCCTGACTTTC. Translating gives CASIGLVFSGANVLTF.

This clone was seen just once. The chain employs TRBV2 and TRBJ1-3; TRBD1 might be the D (6 bases). Germline CDR1 and CDR2: SNHLY and FYNNEI. Trimming removed 8 bases at V and 0 bases at J, with 8 bases between. The CDR3 is 13 residues long. CDR3 sequence reads: CASGQRSGNTIYF. CDR3 nucleotide sequence: TGTGCCAGCGGACAGCGCTCTGGAAACACCATATATTTT. Full variable domain (outside the CDR3, taken from reference TRBV2 and TRBJ1-3): EPEVTQTPSHQVTQMGQEVILRCVPISNHLYFYWYRQILGQKVEFLVSFYNNEISEKSEIFDDQFSVERPDGSNFTLKIRSTKLEDSAMYFCASGQRSGNTIYFGEGSWLTVV.